A single TCR beta chain is shown here with its context. Its target is not known. These data are taken from a study of OX40 agonist ivuxolimab in advanced cancers. Study-level background: The patients' treatment was ivuxolimab, an agonistic anti-OX40 (CD134) antibody. Patients got intravenous ivuxolimab at 0.01 to 10 mg/kg every 2 weeks.

V lost 7 bases, J lost 7 bases, and 5 bases stayed unmatched. Germline V lookup: CDR1 SNHLY, CDR2 FYNNEI. The CDR3 has 15 residues. Findings and limits, study-wide: At 0.1 to 3.0 mg/kg and by week 6, clonal expansion occurred in CD4+ and CD8+ blood T cells. Antigens targeted by the expanded peripheral T cells were not determined.

Sequencing used immunoSEQ multiplex PCR; TCRdb keeps in-frame clones, though not all of them. Of about 67,000 clones in the sample, more than 70% were seen once. This sequence originates from an adult with an advanced solid tumor such as melanoma, head and neck, liver or kidney cancer. The V and J genes are TRBV2 and TRBJ1-6, with 12 bases identical to TRBD1. The sample in question was CD4+ or CD8+ T cells sorted from blood, obtained in a trial of the OX40 agonist ivuxolimab. The CDR3 spells CASTRGTGGNSPLHF. The CDR3 bases are TGTGCCAGCACCCGAGGGACAGGGGGCAATTCACCCCTCCACTTT.